These 18 T cell receptor beta chains came from one sample sequenced in a study of T cells in Graves' hyperthyroidism and ophthalmopathy. Authors of the study amplified TCR beta CDR3 regions from RNA transcripts. TCR CDR3 regions were first amplified by RT-PCR with HTBI primers. In TCRdb, the multiplex PCR reads were re-called with MiXCR into one record per CDR3 protein. The repertoire holds around 290,000 distinct CDR3 sequences, more than 10% seen once, with approximately 7.8% in the top ten. What was sequenced was blood. The receptors were gathered from a woman aged 30 to 39 with Graves' hyperthyroidism that later progressed to Graves' ophthalmopathy.

Details on this clonotype: This may come from a read error, since a much larger clone is one base off. V usage is TRBV27 and J usage is TRBJ2-1; D remains unclear. Per germline, CDR1 MNHEY and CDR2 SMNVEV (reference sequence). V was pared by 5 bases and J by 6 bases, with 14 bases between. The CDR3 loop spans 14 amino acids. DNA for the CDR3: TGTGCCAGCAGTGAGGCTCACGGAGTCAATGAGCAGTTCTTC. Translated, it gives CASSEAHGVNEQFF.

This clonotype has at least ten counts. The rearrangement joins TRBV6-2 or TRBV6-3 to TRBJ1-1; TRBD1 matches 9 bases. This CDR3 is 20 amino acids long. Germline V gene lookup returns CDR1 MNHEY and CDR2 SVGEGT. V gave up 2 bases and J gave up 3 bases; unmatched junction bases: 19. DNA for the CDR3: TGTGCCAGCAGTTACCCCCATGCGGGACAGGGAGTTTTGGGTCACACTGAAGCTTTCTTT. Encoded protein: CASSYPHAGQGVLGHTEAFF.

This clonotype was seen many times. The chain carries TRBV2 and TRBJ2-5; TRBD1 might be the D (6 bases). The CDR3 runs to 12 residues. Germline V gene sequence: CDR1 SNHLY, CDR2 FYNNEI. V dropped 11 bases and J dropped 5 bases, with 15 bases sitting between them. CDR3 residues: CAVKGQPETQYF. In DNA form, the CDR3 reads TGTGCCGTTAAGGGACAACCGGAGACCCAGTACTTC.

This clonotype was seen ten or more times. The gene calls are TRBV6-2 or TRBV6-3 and TRBJ2-3; D unresolved. Trimming shortened V by 0 bases and J by 0 bases, and 7 bases separated the two germline ends. There are 15 residues in the CDR3. Germline CDR1 is MNHEY and CDR2 is SVGEGT. The chain's CDR3 is CASSYSTGSTDTQYF. The CDR3 DNA follows: TGTGCCAGCAGTTACTCGACCGGAAGCACAGATACGCAGTATTTT.

At least ten counts were recorded for this clonotype. The V and J genes are TRBV7-8 and TRBJ2-1; no clear D. The V end lost 5 bases, the J end lost 1 base, and 18 bases lay between the germline ends. Germline CDR1 reads SGHVS; CDR2 reads FQNEAQ. This CDR3 region has 17 residues. The DNA of the CDR3 is TGTGCCAGCAGCCCTTTATTGCGGTTGGAGTCCTACAATGAGCAGTTCTTC. Amino acids: CASSPLLRLESYNEQFF.

This clonotype was counted many times. V and J are TRBV6-5 and TRBJ2-7, with D unresolved. The CDR3 runs to 15 residues. V was clipped by 2 bases and J by 4 bases, with 15 bases between them. Germline loops: CDR1 MNHEY, CDR2 SVGAGI. CDR3 nucleotides: TGTGCCAGCAGTTACGCGGCAGGTGGTTGGTACGAGCAGTACTTC. It yields the protein CASSYAAGGWYEQYF.

This clonotype was observed a handful of times. CDR3 DNA sequence: TGTGCCAGCAGTTATTCTGGGATCGGGGAGCTGTTTTTT. This encodes CASSYSGIGELFF. V gene TRBV6-2 or TRBV6-3 combines with J gene TRBJ2-2; D unresolved. CDR1 and CDR2 from the germline V gene are MNHEY and SVGEGT. The CDR3 is 13 residues long. Trimming pared 3 bases from V and 7 bases from J, leaving 9 bases between.

This clonotype has a count of ten or more. The chain uses TRBV6-1 and TRBJ1-6; D not resolved. The CDR3 runs 15 residues. Trimming removed 5 bases at V and 7 bases at J, with 15 bases between. Germline V gives CDR1 MNHNS, CDR2 SASEGT. The DNA for the CDR3 is TGTGCCAGCAGTTATTGGGAGCCACAAAATTCACCCCTCCACTTT. It is translated as CASSYWEPQNSPLHF.

This clonotype was picked up many times. The genes are TRBV29-1 and TRBJ2-3, with D possibly TRBD1 on 7 matching bases. Germline-derived CDR1 and CDR2 are SQVTM and ANQGSEA. This CDR3 has 15 residues. V was pared by 6 bases and J by 2 bases, with 18 bases between. For the CDR3, the DNA is TGCAGCGTAGAATGGGGGGACAGACCCACAGATACGCAGTATTTT. Protein sequence: CSVEWGDRPTDTQYF.

This clonotype was detected many times. J is TRBJ2-5 and V is TRBV4-2, with TRBD2 identical over 9 bases. The length of the CDR3 is 15 residues. Germline CDR1 is LGHNA and CDR2 is YNFKEQ. V was clipped by 1 base and J by 5 bases; unmatched bases: 5. CDR3 region: CASSQGDGLAETQYF. CDR3 DNA sequence: TGTGCCAGCAGCCAAGGCGACGGACTAGCGGAGACCCAGTACTTC.

This clonotype was detected ten times or more. At one end, the junction sequence differs from germline, possibly due to a read error. The chain carries TRBV7-7 and TRBJ2-1, with a possible D match to TRBD2 (6 bases). Germline values: CDR1 SSHAT, CDR2 FNYEAQ (reference sequence). The CDR3 contains 12 residues. This CDR3 reads CASSPGGPHLFF. Written as DNA, the CDR3 is TGTGCTAGCAGCCCCGGAGGGCCTCATCTGTTCTTC.

This clonotype was seen at least ten times. This rearrangement joins TRBV18 to TRBJ1-5, with D uncertain. The CDR3 runs to 13 residues. V lost 2 bases and J lost 4, with 6 bases in between. Germline V CDR1 and CDR2: KGHSH, LQKENI. CDR3 bases: TGTGCCAGCTCACCAGACCAAAATCAGCCCCAGCATTTT. As protein: CASSPDQNQPQHF.

This clonotype was detected many times. V and J are TRBV7-2 and TRBJ2-1; no definite D call. V was pared by 2 bases and J by 3 bases, with 8 bases between. Germline V gene lookup returns CDR1 SGHTA and CDR2 FQGNSA. This CDR3 has 14 residues. The CDR3 DNA sequence: TGTGCCAGCAGCTTAATCGGTGACTACAATGAGCAGTTCTTC. Its translation: CASSLIGDYNEQFF.

This rearrangement joins TRBV7-2 to TRBJ1-1; 8 bases map to TRBD1. V was pared by 5 bases and J by 5 bases, with 7 bases of the junction left unmatched. This CDR3 is built from 14 residues. CDR1 is SGHTA, CDR2 FQGNSA, per germline. As DNA, the CDR3 is TGTGCCAGCAGCGGGGCAGGGGGCTCGACTGAAGCTTTCTTT. This codes for CASSGAGGSTEAFF.

At least ten counts were recorded for this clonotype. The chain joins TRBV5-1 to TRBJ1-1; D not resolved. Looked up from germline, CDR1 is SGHRS and CDR2 is YFSETQ. The CDR3 spans 15 residues. Trimming left V 1 base short and J 1 base short, with 11 bases between. The CDR3 DNA is TGCGCCAGCAGCTTGTCAAACACTGCGAACACTGAAGCTTTCTTT. Translated, it gives CASSLSNTANTEAFF.

In its sample, this clonotype was seen many times. J is TRBJ1-1 and V is TRBV6-1; TRBD1 is a possible D gene (5 bases). V was clipped by 6 bases and J by 7 bases, with 12 bases between them. Germline values: CDR1 MNHNS, CDR2 SASEGT. This CDR3 spans 12 amino acids. CDR3 sequence: CASSRESGEAFF. Written as DNA, the CDR3 is TGTGCCAGCAGCAGGGAGTCGGGTGAAGCTTTCTTT.

Concerning this clonotype itself: This sequence may be a read error, since a much larger clone differs from it by one base. The V gene is TRBV20-1, the J gene TRBJ1-1, with D possibly TRBD1 on 5 matching bases. V was trimmed by 6 bases and J by 1 base, leaving 12 bases between them. The CDR3 is 13 residues long. From germline, CDR1 is DFQATT and CDR2 SNEGSKA (reference sequence). The CDR3 loop reads CSALRGQNTEAFF. CDR3 bases: TGCAGTGCCTTACGGGGCCAGAACACTGAAGCTTTCTTT.

This clonotype was observed many times. This rearrangement joins TRBV11-1 to TRBJ2-3; D possibly uses TRBD1 or TRBD2 (5 bases each). The CDR3 is 15 residues long. V gave up 7 bases and J gave up 4 bases, with 18 bases separating them. CDR1 SGHAT and CDR2 FQDESV come from the germline V gene (reference sequence). The CDR3 reads CASKRLEGLADTQYF. CDR3 DNA: TGTGCCAGCAAACGCCTCGAGGGGCTAGCAGATACGCAGTATTTT. The full variable domain, in which reference TRBV11-1 and TRBJ2-3 provide the parts outside the CDR3, is EAEVAQSPRYKITEKSQAVAFWCDPISGHATLYWYRQILGQGPELLVQFQDESVVDDSQLPKDRFSAERLKGVDSTLKIQPAELGDSAMYLCASKRLEGLADTQYFGPGTRLTVL.